This entry lists 20 T cell receptor beta chains sequenced from one sample in a study of PD-1 blockade in classical Hodgkin lymphoma. Here immunoSEQ multiplex PCR was the method, and the copy in TCRdb shows in-frame clones only, minus some. The repertoire has more than 90,000 clones, 78% of them found once; the top ten carry around 8.9%. Time point reported: cycle 4 day 1 (C4D1), after 6 weeks of nivolumab. Relapse after autologous stem cell transplantation occurred in every patient, and brentuximab vedotin exposure varied. This sample comprised peripheral blood mononuclear cells (PBMCs), obtained before the fourth cycle of nivolumab. The receptors were sampled from a human donor with classical Hodgkin lymphoma.

This sequence joins TRBV14 and TRBJ1-1, with 8 nucleotides matching TRBD1. Germline V gives CDR1 SGHDN, CDR2 FVKESK. The CDR3 totals 16 residues. Unmatched junction bases numbered 6, after V lost 2 bases and J lost 1 base. In nucleotides, the CDR3 is TGTGCCAGCAGCCAAAGAAGGGGACAGGCGAACACTGAAGCTTTCTTT. This gives the protein CASSQRRGQANTEAFF.

This sequence joins TRBV29-1 and TRBJ1-1; tentatively, D is TRBD1 (6 bases). The CDR3 has 11 amino acids. Trimming cost V 6 bases and J 6 bases, with 11 bases left between them. Per germline, CDR1 SQVTM and CDR2 ANQGSEA. Here the CDR3 DNA reads TGCAGCGTGTCAGGGGCAGCTGAAGCTTTCTTT. It yields the protein CSVSGAAEAFF.

The chain has TRBV6-6 and TRBJ1-2; D is perhaps TRBD1 (5 bases). Germline CDR1 MNHNY, CDR2 SVGAGI (reference sequence). V lost 6 bases, J lost 2 bases, and 10 bases lay in between. The CDR3 length is 13 residues. CDR3 DNA sequence: TGTGCCAGCAGCTCCGACAGCAACTATGGCTACACCTTC. Protein: CASSSDSNYGYTF.

The rearrangement links TRBV5-1 to TRBJ1-3; D possibly corresponds to TRBD1 (5 bases). The CDR3 covers 16 residues. Per germline, CDR1 SGHRS and CDR2 YFSETQ. V lost 4 bases and J lost 0, with 14 bases in between. The CDR3 region is CASSPRDGASGNTIYF. The CDR3 bases are TGCGCCAGCAGCCCTCGTGACGGGGCCTCTGGAAACACCATATATTTT.

The CDR3 bases are TGTGCCAGTAGTATTTACAATGAGCAGTTCTTC. Encoded protein: CASSIYNEQFF. The chain couples TRBV19 to TRBJ2-1, with unresolved D. The CDR3 is made up of 11 amino acids. CDR1 is LNHDA, CDR2 SQIVND, per germline (reference sequence). V lost 3 bases, J lost 4 bases, and 1 base lay in between.

The J gene is TRBJ2-7, the V gene TRBV4-2; TRBD2 matches 9 bases. This CDR3 comprises 13 residues. The V segment lost 7 bases and the J segment 4 bases; nucleotides outside the gene matches: 5. Germline V gene lookup returns CDR1 LGHNA and CDR2 YNFKEQ. CDR3 sequence: CASKASGEYEQYF. In DNA, the CDR3 is TGTGCCAGCAAGGCTAGCGGGGAATACGAGCAGTACTTC.

V gene TRBV5-4 combines with J gene TRBJ2-2, with D perhaps TRBD1 (5 bases). This CDR3 comprises 15 residues. CDR1 is SGHNT and CDR2 is YYREEE in the germline V gene (reference sequence). V was trimmed by 2 bases and J by 2 bases, leaving 10 bases between them. The CDR3 loop reads CASSFGQGNTGELFF. In nucleotides, the CDR3 is TGTGCCAGCAGCTTTGGGCAGGGTAACACCGGGGAGCTGTTTTTT.

The chain uses TRBV4-1 and TRBJ1-4; no clear D. The CDR3 is 13 amino acids. From germline, CDR1 is MGHRA and CDR2 YSYEKL. V dropped 7 bases and J dropped 3 bases, with 9 bases sitting between them. The CDR3 sequence is CASTASANEKLFF. DNA of the CDR3: TGCGCCAGCACAGCATCGGCTAATGAAAAACTGTTTTTT.

V is TRBV9 and J is TRBJ1-1; 7 positions match TRBD1. CDR1 is SGDLS and CDR2 is YYNGEE in the germline V gene. V was pared by 6 bases and J by 1 base, with 6 bases of the junction left unmatched. The CDR3 spans 14 residues. CDR3 DNA: TGTGCCAGCACCCCAGGGGGTTCGAACACTGAAGCTTTCTTT. This translates into CASTPGGSNTEAFF.

A few counts support this clone. The V gene is TRBV7-2, the J gene TRBJ2-3, with D unclear. CDR3 length: 11 residues. Germline V gives CDR1 SGHTA, CDR2 FQGNSA. V was clipped by 5 bases and J by 7 bases, with 7 bases between them. The CDR3 DNA reads TGTGCCAGCAGCCTGATAAATACGCAGTATTTT. Its protein is CASSLINTQYF.

The chain recombines TRBV5-5 with TRBJ1-3; D call uncertain. This CDR3 comprises 13 residues. Per germline, CDR1 SGHKS and CDR2 YYEKEE (reference sequence). Trimming removed 0 bases at V and 2 bases at J, with 3 bases between. The CDR3 protein is CASSLGPGNTIYF. CDR3 bases: TGTGCCAGCAGCTTGGGGCCTGGAAACACCATATATTTT.

The chain combines TRBV27 with TRBJ2-7; D ambiguous. Trimming left V 4 bases short and J 1 base short, with 8 bases between. Germline V gene lookup returns CDR1 MNHEY and CDR2 SMNVEV (reference sequence). This CDR3 region has 13 residues. Here the CDR3 DNA reads TGTGCCAGCAGTTCTTCCCCATCCTACGAGCAGTACTTC. The encoded protein is CASSSSPSYEQYF.

The chain joins TRBV29-1 to TRBJ2-5; D perhaps matches TRBD2 (7 bases). Germline assignment: CDR1 SQVTM and CDR2 ANQGSEA. Between the trimmed V and J ends, which lost 4 bases and 4 bases, there was a span of 16 bases. The length of the CDR3 is 14 residues. The CDR3 sequence: CSVAGGLEGETQYF. The CDR3 region has the DNA TGCAGCGTTGCCGGGGGGCTCGAGGGAGAGACCCAGTACTTC.

V usage is TRBV28 and J usage is TRBJ2-5; 8 positions agree with TRBD1. The junction had 12 bases not matched to a gene; V was cut back by 4 bases and J by 5 bases. Germline-derived CDR1 and CDR2 are MDHEN and SYDVKM. The CDR3 length is 16 residues. This CDR3 is CASSSPARQGMETQYF. Here the CDR3 DNA reads TGTGCCAGCAGTTCCCCCGCACGACAGGGGATGGAGACCCAGTACTTC.

The V and J genes are TRBV5-4 and TRBJ2-2, with D perhaps being TRBD1 or TRBD2 (6 bases each). CDR3 length: 17 residues. Trimming cost V 4 bases and J 3 bases, with 19 bases left between them. Per the germline V gene, CDR1 is SGHNT and CDR2 is YYREEE (reference sequence). This CDR3 reads CASSPPPLGGYTGELFF. The CDR3 DNA is TGTGCCAGCAGCCCCCCTCCTTTAGGGGGGTACACCGGGGAGCTGTTTTTT.

In its sample, this clone was seen a few times. The rearrangement links TRBV9 to TRBJ2-7; 8 bases match TRBD1. J gave up 2 bases and V 4 bases, and 20 bases lay outside the gene matches. CDR3 length equals 19 residues. CDR1 is SGDLS, CDR2 YYNGEE, per germline. As DNA, the CDR3 is TGTGCCAGCAGCTCCCGGACAGGGCAAACAGCGAGTAGTCCCTACGAGCAGTACTTC. Amino acid sequence: CASSSRTGQTASSPYEQYF. The full variable domain, in which reference TRBV9 and TRBJ2-7 provide the parts outside the CDR3, is DSGVTQTPKHLITATGQRVTLRCSPRSGDLSVYWYQQSLDQGLQFLIQYYNGEERAKGNILERFSAQQFPDLHSELNLSSLELGDSALYFCASSSRTGQTASSPYEQYFGPGTRLTVT.

This chain links TRBV7-2 with TRBJ1-2, with D uncertain. CDR1 is SGHTA and CDR2 is FQGNSA in the germline V gene. The V end lost 1 base, the J end lost 2 bases, and 8 bases lay between the germline ends. This CDR3 is 14 amino acids long. The CDR3 sequence: CASSLGGGNYGYTF. CDR3 sequence (DNA): TGTGCCAGCAGCTTAGGGGGAGGGAACTATGGCTACACCTTC. Filled out from reference TRBV7-2 and TRBJ1-2, the complete variable domain reads GAGVSQSPSNKVTEKGKDVELRCDPISGHTALYWYRQSLGQGLEFLIYFQGNSAPDKSGLPSDRFSAERTGGSVSTLTIQRTQQEDSAVYLCASSLGGGNYGYTFGSGTRLTVV.

The rearrangement joins TRBV28 to TRBJ2-5; 11 positions match TRBD2. Germline values: CDR1 MDHEN, CDR2 SYDVKM. CDR3 length equals 15 residues. Unmatched junction bases numbered 3, after V lost 6 bases and J lost 0 bases. The CDR3 loop reads CASSGTSGYQETQYF. The DNA for the CDR3 is TGTGCCAGCAGCGGGACTAGCGGATACCAAGAGACCCAGTACTTC.

CDR3 in amino acids: CASSFSGTVGEAFF. CDR3 in DNA: TGTGCCAGCAGCTTCTCCGGGACAGTCGGTGAAGCTTTCTTT. This sequence joins TRBV11-3 and TRBJ1-1, with 7 positions matching TRBD1. In germline, CDR1 is SGHNT, CDR2 YENEEA. This CDR3 is built from 14 residues. V lost 3 bases and J lost 7; bases outside the gene matches: 8. Based on the CDR3 plus reference TRBV11-3 and TRBJ1-1, the full variable domain is EAGVVQSPRYKIIEKKQPVAFWCNPISGHNTLYWYLQNLGQGPELLIRYENEEAVDDSQLPKDRFSAERLKGVDSTLKIQPAELGDSAVYLCASSFSGTVGEAFFGQGTRLTVV.

The CDR3 is CASSLPGTSGIYNEQFF. CDR3 nucleotide sequence: TGTGCCAGCAGCTTACCGGGGACTAGCGGGATATACAATGAGCAGTTCTTC. The chain uses TRBV7-2 and TRBJ2-1; TRBD2 matches 13 bases. The CDR3 totals 17 residues. In germline, CDR1 is SGHTA, CDR2 FQGNSA. The V and J ends lost 2 bases and 4 bases, in that order; junction bases with no gene match: 5.